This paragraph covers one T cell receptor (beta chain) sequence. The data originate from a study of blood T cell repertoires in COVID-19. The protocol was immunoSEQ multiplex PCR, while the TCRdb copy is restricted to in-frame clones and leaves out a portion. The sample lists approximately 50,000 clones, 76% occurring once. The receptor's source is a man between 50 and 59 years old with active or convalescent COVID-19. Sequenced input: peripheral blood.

Written as DNA, the CDR3 is TGTGCCAGCGAACGGGTGGGTAGAGGGGAGACCCAGTACTTC. Its protein product is CASERVGRGETQYF. The chain is built from TRBV3-1 (or the pseudogene TRBV3-2) and TRBJ2-5, with D perhaps matching TRBD2 (5 bases). Trimming removed 8 bases at V and 5 bases at J, with 18 bases between. Germline V gene data show CDR1 as LGHDT and CDR2 as YNNKEL (reference sequence). The CDR3 is made up of 14 amino acids.